This T cell receptor beta chain comes out of a study of blood T cell repertoires in COVID-19. On the study more broadly: Samples came from the United States, Italy and Spain, spanning acute and convalescent COVID-19.

J lost 4 bases, V lost 1 base, and 7 bases had no gene match. The CDR3 is 16 amino acids. From germline, CDR1 is PRHDT and CDR2 FYEKMQ (reference sequence). Recruited during active infection, patients (from Seattle) were subsequently followed longitudinally. Per the original data handling: Researchers report that nucleated cell counts were estimated from reference gene primer amplification. The assay was immunoSEQ multiplex PCR, and TCRdb's table has in-frame clones only and misses some. The V and J calls and the clone size are those of that table, but D and trimming were determined from the DNA. The table includes around 60,000 clones, almost 85% detected once.

The chain has TRBV13 and TRBJ2-1; 7 bases are shared with TRBD2. This TCR was recovered from a man between 60 and 70 years old with COVID-19, enrolled during active disease. The sequencing input was peripheral blood. CDR3 loop: CASSLAGPGGYNEQFF. CDR3 nucleotides: TGTGCCAGCAGCTTAGCGGGGCCGGGAGGTTACAATGAGCAGTTCTTC. The complete variable domain, with remaining parts taken from reference TRBV13 and TRBJ2-1, reads AAGVIQSPRHLIKEKRETATLKCYPIPRHDTVYWYQQGPGQDPQFLISFYEKMQSDKGSIPDRFSAQQFSDYHSELNMSSLELGDSALYFCASSLAGPGGYNEQFFGPGTRLTVL.